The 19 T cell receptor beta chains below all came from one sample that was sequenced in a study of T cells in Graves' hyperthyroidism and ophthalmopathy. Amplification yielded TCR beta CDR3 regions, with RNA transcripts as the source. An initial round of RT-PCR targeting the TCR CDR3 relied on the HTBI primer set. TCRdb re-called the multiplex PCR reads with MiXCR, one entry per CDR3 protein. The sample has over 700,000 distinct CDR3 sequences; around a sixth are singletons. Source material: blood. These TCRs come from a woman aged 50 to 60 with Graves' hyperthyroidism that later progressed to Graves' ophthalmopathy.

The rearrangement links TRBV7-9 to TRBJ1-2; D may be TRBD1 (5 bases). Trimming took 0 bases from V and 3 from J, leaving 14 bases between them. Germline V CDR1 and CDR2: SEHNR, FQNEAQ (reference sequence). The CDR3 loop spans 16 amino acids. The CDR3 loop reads CASSLAVATEYYGYTF. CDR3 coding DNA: TGTGCCAGCAGCTTAGCGGTGGCGACAGAGTACTATGGCTACACCTTC.

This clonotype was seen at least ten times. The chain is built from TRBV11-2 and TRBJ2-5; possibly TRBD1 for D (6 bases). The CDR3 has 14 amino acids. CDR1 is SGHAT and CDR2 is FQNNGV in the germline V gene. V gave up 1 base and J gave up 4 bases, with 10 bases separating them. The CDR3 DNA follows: TGTGCCAGCAGCTTAGGTACAGGGATAGAGACCCAGTACTTC. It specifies CASSLGTGIETQYF. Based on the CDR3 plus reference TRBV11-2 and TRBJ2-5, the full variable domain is EAGVAQSPRYKIIEKRQSVAFWCNPISGHATLYWYQQILGQGPKLLIQFQNNGVVDDSQLPKDRFSAERLKGVDSTLKIQPAKLEDSAVYLCASSLGTGIETQYFGPGTRLLVL.

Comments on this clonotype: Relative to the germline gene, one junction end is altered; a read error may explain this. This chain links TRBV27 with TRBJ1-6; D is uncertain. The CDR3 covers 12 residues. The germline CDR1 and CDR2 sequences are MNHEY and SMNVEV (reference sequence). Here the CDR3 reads CATPTGNSPIHF. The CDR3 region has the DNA TGTGCCACCCCGACGGGAAATTCACCCATCCACTTT.

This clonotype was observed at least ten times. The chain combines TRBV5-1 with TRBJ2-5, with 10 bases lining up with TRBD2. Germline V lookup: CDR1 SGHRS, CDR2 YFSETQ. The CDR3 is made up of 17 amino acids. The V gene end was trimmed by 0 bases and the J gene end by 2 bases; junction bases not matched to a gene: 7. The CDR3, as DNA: TGCGCCAGCAGCTTGGGTCTACTAGCGGGGATACAAGAGACCCAGTACTTC. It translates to CASSLGLLAGIQETQYF.

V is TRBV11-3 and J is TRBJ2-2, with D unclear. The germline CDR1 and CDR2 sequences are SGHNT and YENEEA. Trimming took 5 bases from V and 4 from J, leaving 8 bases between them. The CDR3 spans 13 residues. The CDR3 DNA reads TGTGCCAGCAGCGCAGGAACCACCGGGGAGCTGTTTTTT. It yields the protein CASSAGTTGELFF.

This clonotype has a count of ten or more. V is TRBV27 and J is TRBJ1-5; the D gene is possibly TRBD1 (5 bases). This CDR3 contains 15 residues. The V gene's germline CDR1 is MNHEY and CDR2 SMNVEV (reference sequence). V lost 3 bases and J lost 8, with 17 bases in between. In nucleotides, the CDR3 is TGTGCCAGCAGTTTTTTCCCAGGGACGTTTGAGCCCCAGCATTTT. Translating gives CASSFFPGTFEPQHF.

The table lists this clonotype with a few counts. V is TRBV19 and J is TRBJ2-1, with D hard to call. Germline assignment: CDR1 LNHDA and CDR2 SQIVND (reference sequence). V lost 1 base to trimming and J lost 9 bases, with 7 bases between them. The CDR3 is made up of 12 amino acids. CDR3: CASSIGGFEQFF. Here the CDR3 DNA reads TGTGCCAGTAGTATAGGTGGGTTTGAGCAGTTCTTC.

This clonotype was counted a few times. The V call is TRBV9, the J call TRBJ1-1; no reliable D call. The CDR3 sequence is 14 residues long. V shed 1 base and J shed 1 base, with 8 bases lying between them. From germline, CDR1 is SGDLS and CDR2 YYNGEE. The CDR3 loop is CASSVTLQNTEAFF. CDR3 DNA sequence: TGTGCCAGCAGCGTAACCCTCCAGAACACTGAAGCTTTCTTT.

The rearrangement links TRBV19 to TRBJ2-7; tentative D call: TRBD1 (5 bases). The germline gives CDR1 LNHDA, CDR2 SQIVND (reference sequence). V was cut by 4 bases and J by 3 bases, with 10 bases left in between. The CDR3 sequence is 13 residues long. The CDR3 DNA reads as TGTGCCAGTAGTAACATCGACAGCTACGAGCAGTACTTC. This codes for CASSNIDSYEQYF.

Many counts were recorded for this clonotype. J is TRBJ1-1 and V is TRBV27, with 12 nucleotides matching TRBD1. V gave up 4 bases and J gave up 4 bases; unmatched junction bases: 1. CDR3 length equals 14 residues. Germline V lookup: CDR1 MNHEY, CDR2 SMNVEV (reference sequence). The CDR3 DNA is TGTGCCAGCAGTTGGGACAGGGGGCTCACTGAAGCTTTCTTT. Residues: CASSWDRGLTEAFF.

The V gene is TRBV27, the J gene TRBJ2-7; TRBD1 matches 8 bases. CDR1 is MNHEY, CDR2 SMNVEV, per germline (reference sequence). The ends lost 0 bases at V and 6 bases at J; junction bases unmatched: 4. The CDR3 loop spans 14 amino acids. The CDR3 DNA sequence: TGTGCCAGCAGTTTATCCAGGGGGCTGTCCGAGCAGTACTTC. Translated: CASSLSRGLSEQYF.

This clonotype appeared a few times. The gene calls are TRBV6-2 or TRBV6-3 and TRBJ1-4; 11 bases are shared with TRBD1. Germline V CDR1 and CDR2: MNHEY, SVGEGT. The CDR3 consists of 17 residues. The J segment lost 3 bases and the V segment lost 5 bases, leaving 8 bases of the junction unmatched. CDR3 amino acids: CASSRGTGGFSNEKLFF. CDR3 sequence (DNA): TGTGCCAGCAGTCGGGGGACAGGGGGGTTTTCTAATGAAAAACTGTTTTTT.

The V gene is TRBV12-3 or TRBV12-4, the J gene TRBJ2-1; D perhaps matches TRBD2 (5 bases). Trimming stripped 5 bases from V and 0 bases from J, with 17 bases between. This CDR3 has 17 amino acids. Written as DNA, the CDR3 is TGTGCCAGCAGTGCAACCGGGAACCCTAGCTCCTACAATGAGCAGTTCTTC. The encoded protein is CASSATGNPSSYNEQFF.

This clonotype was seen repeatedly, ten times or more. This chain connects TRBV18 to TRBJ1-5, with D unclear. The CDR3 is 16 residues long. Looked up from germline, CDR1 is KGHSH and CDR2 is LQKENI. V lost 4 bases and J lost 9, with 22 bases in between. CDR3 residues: CASSRKDSGEARPQHF. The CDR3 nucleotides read TGTGCCAGCTCACGTAAAGATTCAGGTGAGGCACGGCCCCAGCATTTT.

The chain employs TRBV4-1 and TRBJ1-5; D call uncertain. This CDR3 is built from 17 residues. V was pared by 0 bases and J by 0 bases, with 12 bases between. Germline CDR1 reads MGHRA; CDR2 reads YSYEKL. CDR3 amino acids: CASSQELRRVSNQPQHF. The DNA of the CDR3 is TGCGCCAGCAGCCAAGAACTACGAAGGGTTAGCAATCAGCCCCAGCATTTT.

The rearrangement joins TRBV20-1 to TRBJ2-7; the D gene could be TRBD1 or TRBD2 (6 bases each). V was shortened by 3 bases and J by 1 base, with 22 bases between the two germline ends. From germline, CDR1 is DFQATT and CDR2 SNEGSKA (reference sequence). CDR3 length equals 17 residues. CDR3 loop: CSASDFSGGGRSYEQYF. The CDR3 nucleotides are TGCAGTGCTAGCGACTTTAGCGGAGGGGGAAGGTCCTACGAGCAGTACTTC.

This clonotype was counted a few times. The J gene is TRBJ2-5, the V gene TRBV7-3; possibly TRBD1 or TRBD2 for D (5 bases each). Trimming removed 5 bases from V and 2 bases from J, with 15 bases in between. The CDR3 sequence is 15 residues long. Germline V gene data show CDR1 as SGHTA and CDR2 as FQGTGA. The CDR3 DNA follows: TGTGCCAGCAGCCAGTCCGGGACGCCACAAGAGACCCAGTACTTC. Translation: CASSQSGTPQETQYF. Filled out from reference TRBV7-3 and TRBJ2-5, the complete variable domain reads GAGVSQTPSNKVTEKGKYVELRCDPISGHTALYWYRQSLGQGPEFLIYFQGTGAADDSGLPNDRFFAVRPEGSVSTLKIQRTERGDSAVYLCASSQSGTPQETQYFGPGTRLLVL.

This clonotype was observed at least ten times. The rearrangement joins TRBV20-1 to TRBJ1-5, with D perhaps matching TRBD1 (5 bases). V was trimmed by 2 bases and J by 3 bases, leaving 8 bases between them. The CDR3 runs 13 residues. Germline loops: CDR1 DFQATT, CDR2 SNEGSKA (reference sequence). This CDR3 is CSARQGFNQPQHF. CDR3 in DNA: TGCAGTGCTAGACAGGGCTTCAATCAGCCCCAGCATTTT.

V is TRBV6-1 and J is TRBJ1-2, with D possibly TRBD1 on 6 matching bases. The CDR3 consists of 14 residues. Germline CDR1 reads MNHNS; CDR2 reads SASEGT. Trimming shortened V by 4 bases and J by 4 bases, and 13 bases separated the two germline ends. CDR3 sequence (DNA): TGTGCCAGCAGTGGCCTCCGGGACACCTATGGCTACACCTTC. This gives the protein CASSGLRDTYGYTF.